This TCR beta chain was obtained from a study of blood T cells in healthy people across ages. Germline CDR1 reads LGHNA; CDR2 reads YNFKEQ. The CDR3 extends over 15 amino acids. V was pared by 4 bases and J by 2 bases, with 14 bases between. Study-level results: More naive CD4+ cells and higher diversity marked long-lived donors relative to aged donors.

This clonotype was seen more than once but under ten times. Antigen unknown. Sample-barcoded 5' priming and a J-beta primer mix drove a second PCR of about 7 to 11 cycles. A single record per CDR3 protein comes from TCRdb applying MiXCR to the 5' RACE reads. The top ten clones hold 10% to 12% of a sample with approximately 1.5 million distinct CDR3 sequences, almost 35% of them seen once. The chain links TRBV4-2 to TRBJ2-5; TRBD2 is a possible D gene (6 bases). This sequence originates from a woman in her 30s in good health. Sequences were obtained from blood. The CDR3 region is CASSRSAGLQETQYF. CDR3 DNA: TGTGCCAGCAGCCGATCAGCGGGCTTACAAGAGACCCAGTACTTC.